This is a list of T cell receptor beta chains from one sample in a study of a mutant IDH1 vaccine in newly diagnosed glioma. Produced via immunoSEQ multiplex PCR; TCRdb's table is partial and in-frame only. The sample holds around 89,000 clones; 83% are singletons and the top ten take approximately 7.4%. This specimen was PBMCs, taken from a glioma patient treated with radiotherapy, temozolomide or both. The source of these receptors is a woman aged 45-59 years with glioma. CDR3s include the opening cysteine and the closing phenylalanine or tryptophan. A D gene is named only where the DNA matches it firmly. Some rows have no size entry. The others give once, few or many, or a class for an expanded clone.

TRBJ1-3,12,.,.,TRBV9,TGTGCCAGCAAGGGTGAGGGAAACACCATATATTTT,CASKGEGNTIYF
TRBJ1-1,13,once,TRBD1,TRBV7-3,TGTGCCAGCAGCTTAACACAGGGGGCTGAAGCTTTCTTT,CASSLTQGAEAFF
TRBJ2-2,13,.,.,TRBV5-1,TGCGCCAGCAGCGCAGGGGGGCCCGGGGAGCTGTTTTTT,CASSAGGPGELFF
TRBJ1-1,13,.,.,TRBV9,TGTGCCAGCAGCCAACATATGAACACTGAAGCTTTCTTT,CASSQHMNTEAFF
TRBJ2-5,15,.,TRBD2,TRBV6-5,TGTGCCAGCAGTTACTCGATCTCTAGCGGAGAGACCCAGTACTTC,CASSYSISSGETQYF
TRBJ1-2,15,.,TRBD1,TRBV29-1,TGCAGCGTTGAAAGTGGGTCGGGACAGCTCTATGGCTACACCTTC,CSVESGSGQLYGYTF
TRBJ2-3,13,.,.,TRBV7-9,TGTGCCAGCAGCTTAGCGATAATCGATACGCAGTATTTT,CASSLAIIDTQYF
TRBJ2-7,14,.,TRBD1,TRBV5-6,TGTGCCAGCAGCTTGGGCTCCCCAGGGGGCGAGCAGTACTTC,CASSLGSPGGEQYF
TRBJ1-1,14,.,.,TRBV6-5,TGTGCCAGCAGTTCCCCAGTTGGGAACACTGAAGCTTTCTTT,CASSSPVGNTEAFF
TRBJ2-3,12,.,.,TRBV27,TGTGCCAGCAGTTTGCGGGCGGATACGCAGTATTTT,CASSLRADTQYF
TRBJ2-7,16,.,.,TRBV5-5,TGTGCCAGCAGCTTGGAGGCTGCCACAGGTTCCTACGAGCAGTACTTC,CASSLEAATGSYEQYF
TRBJ2-1,11,few,.,TRBV19,TGTGCCAGTAGTATTGTCAATGAGCAGTTCTTC,CASSIVNEQFF
TRBJ2-5,17,.,.,TRBV9,TGTGCCAGCAGCCACTCGGGGGTGGGAAGGGACCAAGAGACCCAGTACTTC,CASSHSGVGRDQETQYF
TRBJ1-1,12,.,.,TRBV6-6,TGTGCCAGCAGTATTCCCGGGACTGAAGCTTTCTTT,CASSIPGTEAFF
TRBJ1-5,13,once,.,TRBV28,TGTGCCAGCAGCCTGGACGCGAATCAGCCCCAGCATTTT,CASSLDANQPQHF
TRBJ1-5,14,few,.,TRBV19,TGTGCCAGCAGGGGAGCCAGGGGAGGTCAGCCCCAGCATTTT,CASRGARGGQPQHF
TRBJ2-1,12,.,.,TRBV30,TGTGCCTGGGTGTCGGAAAACAATGAGCAGTTCTTC,CAWVSENNEQFF
TRBJ2-5,15,once,TRBD1,TRBV4-3,TGCGCCAGCAGCCAAGGGGACAGGGACCAAGAGACCCAGTACTTC,CASSQGDRDQETQYF
TRBJ1-1,14,.,.,TRBV5-6,TGTGCCAGCAGCTTTCGTAGGGTGGACACTGAAGCTTTCTTT,CASSFRRVDTEAFF
TRBJ2-2,18,.,TRBD1,TRBV4-3,TGCGCCAGCAGCCAAGATTATCCAGGGGGCGCGAACACCGGGGAGCTGTTTTTT,CASSQDYPGGANTGELFF
TRBJ1-1,14,few,.,TRBV30,TGTGCCTGGAGTGTTGGGGGAAAGAACACTGAAGCTTTCTTT,CAWSVGGKNTEAFF
TRBJ1-1,14,.,TRBD1,TRBV14,TGTGCCAGCAGCCAAGACGGACAGGGCACTGAAGCTTTCTTT,CASSQDGQGTEAFF
TRBJ2-7,15,.,TRBD2,TRBV4-1,TGCGCCAGCAGCTCTCAGCGGGGGGCGGCCTACGAGCAGTACTTC,CASSSQRGAAYEQYF
TRBJ2-5,14,.,TRBD1,TRBV11-3,TGTGCCAGCAGACAAACAGGGGCCGGGGAGACCCAGTACTTC,CASRQTGAGETQYF
TRBJ2-7,14,.,TRBD2,TRBV18,TGTGCCAGCTCACCTAGCGGGGGGGCCTACGAGCAGTACTTC,CASSPSGGAYEQYF
TRBJ1-1,14,.,.,TRBV5-1,TGCGCCAGCGGACGGAGGGGACTGGACACTGAAGCTTTCTTT,CASGRRGLDTEAFF
TRBJ2-3,19,.,TRBD2,TRBV14,TGTGCCAGCAGCCAAGATGGTATAGTAGCGGGGGCCTTCACAGATACGCAGTATTTT,CASSQDGIVAGAFTDTQYF
TRBJ1-1,14,.,.,TRBV4-1,TGCGCCAGCAGCCAGGGGTCTAAGGACACTGAAGCTTTCTTT,CASSQGSKDTEAFF
TRBJ1-6,16,.,.,TRBV5-4,TGTGCCAGCAGCTTGGTCGCAGGTACCTATAATTCACCCCTCCACTTT,CASSLVAGTYNSPLHF
TRBJ1-4,16,.,TRBD1,TRBV5-6,TGTGCCAGCAGCTTCGGAGGGGGCAGGACTAATGAAAAACTGTTTTTT,CASSFGGGRTNEKLFF